Included here is one T cell receptor beta chain sequence, with context. V gave up 3 bases and J gave up 0 bases, with 9 bases separating them. The germline CDR1 and CDR2 sequences are DFQATT and SNEGSKA (reference sequence). This CDR3 has 13 residues. This entry is derived from a study of blood T cell repertoires in COVID-19. Looking at the study overall: PBMCs, B-cell-depleted T cells, or T cells were the source of the cDNA or gDNA that made up the material.

Method: immunoSEQ multiplex PCR; TCRdb's copy keeps in-frame clones and lacks some. The sample shows some 410,000 clones, roughly 90% of them seen only once. Participants' own reports of clinical history determined their cohort assignment. The receptor was derived from a woman aged 25 to 45 with acute COVID-19. The sequenced sample was PBMCs or T cells enriched from blood (not recorded which). The rearrangement links TRBV20-1 to TRBJ2-7; D is perhaps TRBD2 (6 bases). CDR3 sequence: CSASSGSSYEQYF. The CDR3 nucleotides are TGCAGTGCTAGTAGCGGTAGCTCCTACGAGCAGTACTTC.